This is a list of T cell receptor beta chains from one sample in a study of cytomegalovirus exposure and HLA in healthy donors. Here immunoSEQ multiplex PCR was the method, and the copy in TCRdb shows in-frame clones only, minus some. The top ten clones hold more than 1.5% of a sample with about 200,000 clones, around 87% of them seen once. The sample was PBMCs. All receptors come from a woman younger than 30 in good health and CMV-seronegative. Both conserved end residues are part of each CDR3. Clone sizes are given selectively: once, few, many, or a class where the clone is expanded.

TRBV19 - CATSWGGDTTEAFF
TRBV6-5 - CASRGEGTEAFF
TRBV19 - CASQNTELYTEAFF
TRBV18 - CASSRYGGDNEQFF
TRBV7-9 - CASRPGHLSSGNTIYF
TRBV5-6 - CASSPSTSSYEQYF
TRBV7-9 - CASSSRQATTVEGGTEAFF
TRBV10-2 - CASSEPSAGTYEQYF
TRBV5-1 - CASSLTSGSTGELFF
TRBV28 few CASRPGTGFTEAFF
TRBV9 - CASSVGEPLVQYF
TRBV7-9 - CASSLDGQANTEAFF
TRBV29-1 many CSVEDPTGGPHLNTEAFF
TRBV7-5 once CARSLYPTGKEQPQHF
TRBV5-1 - CASSGTRGQVTEAFF
TRBV19 - CASSSFGRAGNQPQHF
TRBV29-1 - CSVEVRDRGTAFFGANVLTF
TRBV30 - CAWSVGIFGSGGQYEQYF
TRBV19 - CASKRNRGPSAHRPQHF
TRBV19 - CASQADHTDTQYF
TRBV5-8 - CASSYRGVNTEAFF
TRBV7-8 - CASSLVGTGTYEQYF
TRBV4-3 - CASSQAVPGLGNIQYF
TRBV27 - CASSLTGGELFF
TRBV4-1 - CASRPGQAPNNEQFF
TRBV27 - CASSLLAGGSSYEQYF
TRBV29-1 - CSVEFRKGTEAFF
TRBV5-1 - CASSEQNTEAFF
TRBV5-1 - CASSLAGGLSYNEQFF
TRBV10-3 - CAGQSPGQPQHF
TRBV27 - CASSSQGVREKLFF
TRBV10-3 - CAISESTGGYGNTIYF
TRBV5-4 - CASSLAPGLNTEAFF
TRBV7-8 - CASSLDPGQGFVGQYF
TRBV6-5 - CASSGHAKTYNEQFF
TRBV11-2 - CASQILQGGRTDTQYF
TRBV5-1 - CASSVGQANTEAFF